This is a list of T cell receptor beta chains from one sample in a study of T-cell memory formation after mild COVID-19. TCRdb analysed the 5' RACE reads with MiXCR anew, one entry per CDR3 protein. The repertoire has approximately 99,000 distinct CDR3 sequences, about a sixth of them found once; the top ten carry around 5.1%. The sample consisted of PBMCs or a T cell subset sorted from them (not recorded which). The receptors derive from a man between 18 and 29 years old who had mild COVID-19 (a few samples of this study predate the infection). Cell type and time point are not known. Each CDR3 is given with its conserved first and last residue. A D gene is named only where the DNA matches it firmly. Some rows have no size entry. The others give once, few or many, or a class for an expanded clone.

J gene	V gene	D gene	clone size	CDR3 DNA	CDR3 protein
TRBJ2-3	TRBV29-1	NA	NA	TGCAGCGTTGGTTTGTTGGGCAGGCCCGTGGATACGCAGTATTTT	CSVGLLGRPVDTQYF
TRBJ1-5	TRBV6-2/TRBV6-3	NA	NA	TGTGCCAGCAGTTATCGGCAGGGGAAGCAGCCCCAGCATTTT	CASSYRQGKQPQHF
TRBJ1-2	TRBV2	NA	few	TGTGCCAGCAAAACCAAAATGGGCATATATGGCTACACCTTC	CASKTKMGIYGYTF
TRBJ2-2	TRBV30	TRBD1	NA	TGTGCCTGGAGTGTAATTGGACAGGGCAACACCGGGGAGCTGTTTTTT	CAWSVIGQGNTGELFF
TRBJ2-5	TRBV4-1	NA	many	TGCGCCAGCAGCCGTCCAGGCCAAGAGACCCAGTACTTC	CASSRPGQETQYF
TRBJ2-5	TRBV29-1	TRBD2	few	TGCAGCGTACAGCGGGGGGCGGAGGAGACCCAGTACTTC	CSVQRGAEETQYF
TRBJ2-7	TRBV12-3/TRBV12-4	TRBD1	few	TGTGCCAGCAGTTACCAGGGGGTTCGGTACGAGCAGTACTTC	CASSYQGVRYEQYF
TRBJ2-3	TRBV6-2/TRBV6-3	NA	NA	TGTGCCAGCACCCCAGGGGCAGATACGCAGTATTTT	CASTPGADTQYF
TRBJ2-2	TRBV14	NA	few	TGTGCCAGCAGCCTGGGACACAACACCGGGGAGCTGTTTTTT	CASSLGHNTGELFF
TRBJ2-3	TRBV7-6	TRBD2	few	TGTGCCAGCAGACCTAGCGGGGGAAATTTTCAGTATTTT	CASRPSGGNFQYF
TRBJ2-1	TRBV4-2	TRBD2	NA	TGTGCCAGCAGCCAGAGGGGGAGCGGGGGGGCTGGAAATGAGCAGTTCTTC	CASSQRGSGGAGNEQFF